The 22 T cell receptor beta chains given below trace back to one sample, sequenced in a study of blood T cell repertoires in COVID-19. The method was immunoSEQ multiplex PCR; TCRdb's version includes in-frame clones alone and lacks a portion of them. The sample holds approximately 400,000 clones, more than 75% seen once. Sample: peripheral blood. The receptors here all came from a human donor with acute or convalescent COVID-19. The donor label of this sample is uncertain.

Comment on this clone: Other DNA variants within this sample encode the same CDR3. This chain connects TRBV15 to TRBJ1-5; no clear D gene. The CDR3 runs to 15 residues. Germline values: CDR1 LNHNV, CDR2 YYDKDF (reference sequence). Trimming removed 1 base from V and 0 bases from J, with 7 bases in between. Written as DNA, the CDR3 is TGTGCCACCAGCAGAGGCAGTTATAGCAATCAGCCCCAGCATTTT. It codes for CATSRGSYSNQPQHF.

The chain links TRBV2 to TRBJ1-1; TRBD1 aligns across 8 bases. This CDR3 is 13 amino acids long. The germline V gene has CDR1 SNHLY and CDR2 FYNNEI. V was clipped by 5 bases and J by 4 bases; unmatched bases: 3. This chain's CDR3 is CASSRQGFTEAFF. CDR3 bases: TGTGCCAGCAGTCGACAGGGGTTCACTGAAGCTTTCTTT. The full variable domain, rest sourced from reference TRBV2 and TRBJ1-1, is EPEVTQTPSHQVTQMGQEVILRCVPISNHLYFYWYRQILGQKVEFLVSFYNNEISEKSEIFDDQFSVERPDGSNFTLKIRSTKLEDSAMYFCASSRQGFTEAFFGQGTRLTVV.

This chain joins TRBV7-8 and TRBJ1-1, with 9 bases matching TRBD1. After removal of 3 bases from V and 5 bases from J, the junction contained 7 bases not matched to a gene. This CDR3 has 15 residues. Germline CDR1 is SGHVS and CDR2 is FQNEAQ. CDR3 coding DNA: TGTGCCAGCAGCTTCTTAGGACAGGGGCAAACTGAAGCTTTCTTT. Its protein product is CASSFLGQGQTEAFF.

The chain is built from TRBV30 and TRBJ1-5; D is uncertain. CDR1 and CDR2 (germline): GTSNPN, SVGIG (reference sequence). The CDR3 contains 16 residues. V lost 3 bases, J lost 7 bases, and 22 bases lay in between. As DNA, the CDR3 is TGTGCCTGGAGGAAGGTTCGGGGTCTGGGAGGACAGCCCCAGCATTTT. Its translation is CAWRKVRGLGGQPQHF. Supplemented by reference TRBV30 and TRBJ1-5, the full variable domain reads SQTIHQWPATLVQPVGSPLSLECTVEGTSNPNLYWYRQAAGRGLQLLFYSVGIGQISSEVPQNLSASRPQDRQFILSSKKLLLSDSGFYLCAWRKVRGLGGQPQHFGDGTRLSIL.

Only a few counts were recorded for this clone. This chain uses TRBV19 with TRBJ2-2; TRBD1 is a possible D gene (6 bases). Germline CDR1 LNHDA, CDR2 SQIVND (reference sequence). The V end was cut by 8 bases, the J end by 2 bases, with 15 bases between. CDR3 length: 15 residues. The CDR3 reads CASGTGHSNTGELFF. The CDR3 DNA reads as TGTGCCAGTGGAACGGGACATTCAAACACCGGGGAGCTGTTTTTT. The entire variable domain, with the rest obtained from reference TRBV19 and TRBJ2-2, is as follows: DGGITQSPKYLFRKEGQNVTLSCEQNLNHDAMYWYRQDPGQGLRLIYYSQIVNDFQKGDIAEGYSVSREKKESFPLTVTSAQKNPTAFYLCASGTGHSNTGELFFGEGSRLTVL.

This clone was recorded many times. The rearrangement uses TRBV28 and TRBJ2-4; 9 bases align to TRBD2. The CDR3 totals 14 residues. Germline values: CDR1 MDHEN, CDR2 SYDVKM. V was clipped by 5 bases and J by 8 bases; unmatched bases: 7. The CDR3 loop is CASSPLSGGDIQYF. CDR3 coding DNA: TGTGCCAGCAGTCCACTTAGCGGGGGTGACATTCAGTACTTC.

This chain joins TRBV19 and TRBJ1-2; possibly TRBD1 for D (5 bases). Trimming cost V 9 bases and J 3 bases, with 14 bases left between them. The CDR3 loop spans 13 amino acids. Germline V gene lookup returns CDR1 LNHDA and CDR2 SQIVND (reference sequence). This chain's CDR3 is CASHRQGDYGYTF. CDR3 DNA: TGTGCCAGCCACCGTCAGGGTGACTATGGCTACACCTTC.

This clone was found a few times. This sequence joins TRBV5-4 and TRBJ1-2, with a tentative D call TRBD1 (5 bases). Trimming shortened V by 4 bases and J by 8 bases, and 12 bases separated the two germline ends. CDR3 length equals 12 residues. Germline values: CDR1 SGHNT, CDR2 YYREEE (reference sequence). CDR3 sequence reads: CASSLQGRGYTF. For the CDR3, the DNA is TGTGCCAGCAGCCTGCAGGGAAGGGGCTACACCTTC.

The V call is TRBV18, the J call TRBJ1-1; D gene uncertain. V was shortened by 4 bases and J by 8 bases, with 14 bases between the two germline ends. The CDR3 totals 13 residues. Per germline, CDR1 KGHSH and CDR2 LQKENI. CDR3 in amino acids: CASSRGGRVEAFF. The DNA for the CDR3 is TGTGCCAGCTCACGCGGTGGGAGGGTAGAAGCTTTCTTT.

The chain carries TRBV6-5 and TRBJ1-2, with TRBD1 as a possible D gene (6 bases). Germline CDR1 is MNHEY and CDR2 is SVGAGI. The length of the CDR3 is 15 residues. V was cut by 0 bases and J by 4 bases, with 12 bases left in between. The CDR3 protein is CASSYSGGLFYGYTF. The CDR3 DNA reads as TGTGCCAGCAGTTACTCAGGGGGTCTTTTCTATGGCTACACCTTC.

A few counts support this clone. The chain has TRBV5-1 and TRBJ2-7; 9 bases agree with TRBD2. The CDR3 loop spans 15 amino acids. With 0 bases clipped from V and 7 bases from J, the junction kept 8 bases outside the gene matches. The germline V gene encodes CDR1 SGHRS and CDR2 YFSETQ. In DNA form, the CDR3 reads TGCGCCAGCAGCTTGGGTGCGGGAGGGCCGCGGGAGCAGTACTTC. This gives the protein CASSLGAGGPREQYF.

The V and J genes are TRBV2 and TRBJ2-7; D possibly corresponds to TRBD2 (5 bases). The V gene's germline CDR1 is SNHLY and CDR2 FYNNEI. The CDR3 spans 12 residues. Trimming removed 7 bases at V and 6 bases at J, with 13 bases between. The CDR3 DNA reads as TGTGCCAGCAATGGCGGGTTCGGCGAGCAGTACTTC. It specifies CASNGGFGEQYF.

This rearrangement joins TRBV28 to TRBJ2-3, with TRBD1 identical over 7 bases. The CDR3 loop spans 12 amino acids. Looked up from germline, CDR1 is MDHEN and CDR2 is SYDVKM. With V trimmed by 4 bases and J by 14 bases, 9 bases remained unmatched. CDR3 DNA sequence: TGTGCCAGCAGTTCTGACAGGGTCGTGGTGTATTTT. It specifies CASSSDRVVVYF. Combining the CDR3 with reference TRBV28 and TRBJ2-3 gives the whole variable domain DVKVTQSSRYLVKRTGEKVFLECVQDMDHENMFWYRQDPGLGLRLIYFSYDVKMKEKGDIPEGYSVSREKKERFSLILESASTNQTSMYLCASSSDRVVVYFGPGTRLTVL.

The DNA of the CDR3 is TGTGCCTGTCCACTCTCCGGGACAGGGCTTGGAAACACCATATATTTT. Protein product: CACPLSGTGLGNTIYF. V is TRBV30 and J is TRBJ1-3; 9 nucleotides align to TRBD1. This CDR3 comprises 16 residues. Trimming cost V 6 bases and J 3 bases; bases outside gene matches: 12. Germline CDR1 is GTSNPN and CDR2 is SVGIG (reference sequence).

The chain links TRBV7-2 to TRBJ2-5; TRBD2 is a possible D gene (6 bases). Between the trimmed V and J ends, which lost 5 bases and 5 bases, there was a span of 15 bases. The CDR3 contains 14 residues. The germline gives CDR1 SGHTA, CDR2 FQGNSA. In nucleotides, the CDR3 is TGTGCCAGCAGCCCGACTAGTTTCGACGAGACCCAGTACTTC. Amino acids: CASSPTSFDETQYF.

The chain links TRBV9 to TRBJ2-3; 9 positions match TRBD1. The CDR3 sequence is 16 residues long. V was pared by 3 bases and J by 4 bases, with 9 bases of the junction left unmatched. The germline V gene encodes CDR1 SGDLS and CDR2 YYNGEE. CDR3 sequence: CASSATGTGSADTQYF. The CDR3 DNA reads as TGTGCCAGCAGCGCTACCGGGACAGGGAGCGCAGATACGCAGTATTTT.

V usage is TRBV2 and J usage is TRBJ2-7, with TRBD2 matching 8 bases. The CDR3 sequence is 14 residues long. J lost 2 bases, V lost 6 bases, and 6 bases had no gene match. From germline, CDR1 is SNHLY and CDR2 FYNNEI. The CDR3 DNA follows: TGTGCCAGCAGATATAGCGGGAAAACCTACGAGCAGTACTTC. Translating gives CASRYSGKTYEQYF.

The chain is built from TRBV7-8 and TRBJ1-1, with D possibly being TRBD1 (5 bases). V shed 1 base and J shed 1 base, with 7 bases lying between them. Germline V gene data show CDR1 as SGHVS and CDR2 as FQNEAQ. The CDR3 length is 14 residues. This CDR3 reads CASSLGGGNTEAFF. CDR3 DNA: TGTGCCAGCAGCTTAGGGGGGGGGAACACTGAAGCTTTCTTT.

V and J are TRBV11-2 and TRBJ1-1; 8 nucleotides match TRBD1. Trimming at V came to 5 bases and at J to 0 bases, leaving 5 bases not matched to a gene. The length of the CDR3 is 15 residues. Germline V gives CDR1 SGHAT, CDR2 FQNNGV. In nucleotides, the CDR3 is TGTGCCAGCAGCCCGAGGACAGGGCTGAACACTGAAGCTTTCTTT. Protein product: CASSPRTGLNTEAFF.

The rearrangement joins TRBV6-5 to TRBJ1-5; a possible D gene is TRBD1 (6 bases). Trimming pared 4 bases from V and 0 bases from J, leaving 10 bases between. Germline V gene lookup returns CDR1 MNHEY and CDR2 SVGAGI. This CDR3 contains 15 residues. For the CDR3, the DNA is TGTGCCAGCAGTTTGCGACAGGATAGCAATCAGCCCCAGCATTTT. Translated: CASSLRQDSNQPQHF.

The table lists this clone with a few counts. The chain couples TRBV2 to TRBJ2-7; D may be TRBD2 (5 bases). Trimming stripped 6 bases from V and 0 bases from J, with 12 bases between. The CDR3 sequence is 14 residues long. Germline CDR1 reads SNHLY; CDR2 reads FYNNEI. Here the CDR3 DNA reads TGTGCCAGCAGCCCGGGAAGGAGCTCCTACGAGCAGTACTTC. Amino acids: CASSPGRSSYEQYF.

This clone has a single count. The rearrangement uses TRBV6-5 and TRBJ2-7; D is undetermined. Germline V CDR1 and CDR2: MNHEY, SVGAGI. The CDR3 covers 15 residues. The V end lost 7 bases, the J end lost 7 bases, and 23 bases lay between the germline ends. CDR3 in DNA: TGTGCCAGCACAGAACGCTTAGCCCTCACTATTGAGCAGTACTTC. It translates to CASTERLALTIEQYF.